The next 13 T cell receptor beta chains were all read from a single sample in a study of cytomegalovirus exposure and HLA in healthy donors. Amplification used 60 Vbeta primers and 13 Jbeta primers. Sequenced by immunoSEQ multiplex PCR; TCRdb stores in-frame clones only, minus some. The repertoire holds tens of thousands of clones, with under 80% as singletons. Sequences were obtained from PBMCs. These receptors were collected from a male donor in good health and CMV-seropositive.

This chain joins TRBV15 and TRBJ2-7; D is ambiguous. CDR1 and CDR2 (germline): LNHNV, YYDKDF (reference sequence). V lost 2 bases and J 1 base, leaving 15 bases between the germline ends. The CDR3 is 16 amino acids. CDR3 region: CATSRTGVLSSYEQYF. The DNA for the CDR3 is TGTGCCACCAGCAGAACGGGTGTGTTAAGTTCCTACGAGCAGTACTTC.

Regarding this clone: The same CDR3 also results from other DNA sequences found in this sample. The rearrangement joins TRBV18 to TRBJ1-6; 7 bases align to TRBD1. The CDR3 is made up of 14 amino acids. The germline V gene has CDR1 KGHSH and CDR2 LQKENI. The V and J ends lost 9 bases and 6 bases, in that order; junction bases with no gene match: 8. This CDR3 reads CASDTGVSNSPLHF. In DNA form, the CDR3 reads TGTGCCAGTGATACAGGGGTTAGTAATTCACCCCTCCACTTT.

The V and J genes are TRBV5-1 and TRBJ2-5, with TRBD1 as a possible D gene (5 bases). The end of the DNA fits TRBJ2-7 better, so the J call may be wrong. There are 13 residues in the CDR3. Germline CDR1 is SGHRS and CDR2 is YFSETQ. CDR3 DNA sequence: TGCGCCAGCAGCCAAGGGGCCTCCTACGAGCAGTACTTC. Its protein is CASSQGASYEQYF.

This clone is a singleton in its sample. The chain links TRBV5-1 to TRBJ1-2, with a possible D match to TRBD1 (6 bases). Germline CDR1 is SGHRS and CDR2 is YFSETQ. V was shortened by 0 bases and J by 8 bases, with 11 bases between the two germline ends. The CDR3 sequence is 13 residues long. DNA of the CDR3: TGCGCCAGCAGCTTGGAGGGGGGGAGAGGCTACACCTTC. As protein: CASSLEGGRGYTF.

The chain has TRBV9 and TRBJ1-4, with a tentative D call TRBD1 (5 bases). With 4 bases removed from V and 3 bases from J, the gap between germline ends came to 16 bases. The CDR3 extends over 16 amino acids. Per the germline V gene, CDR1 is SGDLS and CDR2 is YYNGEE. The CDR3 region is CASSTRGSFANEKLFF. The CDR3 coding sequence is TGTGCCAGCAGCACGCGGGGGAGTTTTGCTAATGAAAAACTGTTTTTT.

The CDR3 bases are TGTGCCAGTAGTCCAAGGGCGGGCAGGGGCCCTGAAGCTTTCTTT. This sequence encodes CASSPRAGRGPEAFF. The chain carries TRBV19 and TRBJ1-1; D possibly corresponds to TRBD1 (6 bases). Germline CDR1 reads LNHDA; CDR2 reads SQIVND (reference sequence). This CDR3 spans 15 amino acids. Trimming pared 5 bases from V and 6 bases from J, leaving 19 bases between.

The CDR3 sequence is CASSPLSGGAEPYEQYF. CDR3 in DNA: TGTGCCAGCTCACCGTTAAGCGGGGGGGCCGAGCCCTACGAGCAGTACTTC. The chain combines TRBV18 with TRBJ2-7, with TRBD2 identical over 10 bases. This CDR3 is built from 17 residues. V gave up 3 bases and J gave up 2 bases; unmatched junction bases: 10. Germline V gene lookup returns CDR1 KGHSH and CDR2 LQKENI.

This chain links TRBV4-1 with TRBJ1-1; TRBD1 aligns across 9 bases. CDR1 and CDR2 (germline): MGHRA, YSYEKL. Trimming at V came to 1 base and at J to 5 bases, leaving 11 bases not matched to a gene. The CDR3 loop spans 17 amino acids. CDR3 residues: CASSQGGTGQGRTEAFF. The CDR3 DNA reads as TGCGCCAGCAGCCAAGGGGGTACCGGACAGGGGCGAACTGAAGCTTTCTTT.

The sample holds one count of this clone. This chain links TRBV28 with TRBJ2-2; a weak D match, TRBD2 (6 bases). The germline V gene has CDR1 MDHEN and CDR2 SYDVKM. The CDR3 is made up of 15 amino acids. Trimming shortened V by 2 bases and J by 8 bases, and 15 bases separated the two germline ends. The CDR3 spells CASSLLAGLSGELFF. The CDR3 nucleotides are TGTGCCAGCAGTTTACTGGCGGGGTTATCAGGGGAGCTGTTTTTT.

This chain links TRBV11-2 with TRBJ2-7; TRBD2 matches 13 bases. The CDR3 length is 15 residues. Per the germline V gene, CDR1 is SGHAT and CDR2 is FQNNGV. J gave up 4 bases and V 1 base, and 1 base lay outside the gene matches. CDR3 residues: CASSLGLAGGYEQYF. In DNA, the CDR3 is TGTGCCAGCAGCTTAGGACTAGCGGGAGGTTACGAGCAGTACTTC.

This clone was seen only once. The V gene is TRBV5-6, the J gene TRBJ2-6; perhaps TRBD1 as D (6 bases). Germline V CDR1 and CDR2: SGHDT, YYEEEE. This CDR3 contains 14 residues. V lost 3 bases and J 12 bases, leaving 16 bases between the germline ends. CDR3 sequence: CASSWSGTLSVLTF. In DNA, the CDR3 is TGTGCCAGCAGCTGGTCCGGGACACTAAGCGTCCTGACTTTC. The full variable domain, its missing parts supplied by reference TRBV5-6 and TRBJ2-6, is DAGVTQSPTHLIKTRGQQVTLRCSPKSGHDTVSWYQQALGQGPQFIFQYYEEEERQRGNFPDRFSGHQFPNYSSELNVNALLLGDSALYLCASSWSGTLSVLTFGAGSRLTVL.

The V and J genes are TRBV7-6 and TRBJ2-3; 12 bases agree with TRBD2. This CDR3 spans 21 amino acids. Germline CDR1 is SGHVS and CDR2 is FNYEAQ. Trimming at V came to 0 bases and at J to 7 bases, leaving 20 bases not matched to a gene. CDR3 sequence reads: CASSLAVASGRAGMGLNTQYF. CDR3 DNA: TGTGCCAGCAGCTTAGCGGTTGCTAGCGGGAGGGCCGGAATGGGTTTAAATACGCAGTATTTT.

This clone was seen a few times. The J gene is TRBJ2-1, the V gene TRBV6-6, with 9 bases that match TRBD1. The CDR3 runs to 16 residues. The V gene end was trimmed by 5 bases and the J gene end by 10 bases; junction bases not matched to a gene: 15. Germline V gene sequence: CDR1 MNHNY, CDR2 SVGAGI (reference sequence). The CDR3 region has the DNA TGTGCCAGCAGTACCACCGGGACAGGGCCAACAGTGGAGCAGTTCTTC. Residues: CASSTTGTGPTVEQFF.